Sequencing of this T cell receptor (beta chain) was carried out in a study of T cell responses to AZD1222 COVID-19 vaccine. Findings and caveats of the study: Repertoires were collected only later (after the peak T cell response had occurred).

Some clones are missing from TCRdb's copy, which holds only in-frame ones; the method was immunoSEQ multiplex PCR. Of some 160,000 clones in the sample, about nine tenths are singletons; the top ten hold 1.5% to 2%. Concerning this clone itself: Antigen: not known.

V was clipped by 0 bases and J by 4 bases, with 12 bases between them. From germline, CDR1 is MNHEY and CDR2 SVGAGI. The length of the CDR3 is 15 residues. This sequence joins TRBV6-5 and TRBJ1-2, with D tentatively TRBD1 (6 bases). This specimen was peripheral blood, taken on day 0 of AZD1222 vaccination. This sequence originates from an adult in good health. CDR3 coding DNA: TGTGCCAGCAGTTACTCGAAAGGGGGGAGCTATGGCTACACCTTC. Translated: CASSYSKGGSYGYTF.